One and the same sample provided the 29 T cell receptor beta chains below, sequenced in a study of T cells in Graves' hyperthyroidism and ophthalmopathy. Amplification targeted TCR beta CDR3 regions from RNA transcripts. A first-round RT-PCR of the TCR CDR3 used the HTBI primer set. Each CDR3 protein is one row after TCRdb ran MiXCR on the multiplex PCR reads. The repertoire holds approximately 640,000 distinct CDR3 sequences, around 15% seen once, with around 4% in the top ten. The specimen sequenced was blood. These receptors all stem from a woman aged 25 to 39 with Graves' hyperthyroidism.

V and J are TRBV4-1 and TRBJ2-7, with 9 bases lining up with TRBD1. V lost 5 bases to trimming and J lost 2 bases; unmatched junction nucleotides: 4. From germline, CDR1 is MGHRA and CDR2 YSYEKL. The CDR3 has 14 amino acids. The chain's CDR3 is CASSFDRGAYEQYF. Here the CDR3 DNA reads TGCGCCAGCAGCTTCGACAGGGGGGCCTACGAGCAGTACTTC.

This clonotype has just a few counts. The rearrangement joins TRBV28 to TRBJ1-2, with unresolved D. The CDR3 is made up of 17 amino acids. Germline lookup yields CDR1 MDHEN and CDR2 SYDVKM. V was trimmed by 3 bases and J by 1 base, leaving 18 bases between them. CDR3 region: CASSFYFTTNDNYGYTF. CDR3 nucleotide sequence: TGTGCCAGCAGTTTTTACTTTACAACTAACGATAACTATGGCTACACCTTC.

The chain links TRBV29-1 to TRBJ1-4, with a tentative D call TRBD1 (5 bases). Germline values: CDR1 SQVTM, CDR2 ANQGSEA. The CDR3 length is 12 residues. V was clipped by 4 bases and J by 7 bases, with 10 bases between them. CDR3 bases: TGCAGCGTTGTTATGGGACCTGAAAAACTGTTTTTT. Translated, it gives CSVVMGPEKLFF.

This clonotype was counted at least ten times. V and J are TRBV5-1 and TRBJ2-1, with 13 bases lining up with TRBD2. CDR3 size: 16 residues. Trimming took 4 bases from V and 9 from J; bases not matched to a gene: 10. CDR1 is SGHRS, CDR2 YFSETQ, per germline. This chain's CDR3 is CASSRIGLAGVSEQFF. CDR3 in DNA: TGCGCCAGCAGCCGTATCGGACTAGCGGGAGTGTCTGAGCAGTTCTTC.

There are many counts of this clonotype. The V and J genes are TRBV2 and TRBJ1-2; TRBD1 matches 11 bases. Germline lookup yields CDR1 SNHLY and CDR2 FYNNEI. The CDR3 covers 15 residues. V was pared by 5 bases and J by 6 bases, with 8 bases of the junction left unmatched. The CDR3 sequence: CASSSGTGGTDGYTF. Here the CDR3 DNA reads TGTGCCAGCAGTTCGGGGACAGGGGGTACCGATGGCTACACCTTC.

This clonotype was counted at least ten times. The chain links TRBV12-3 or TRBV12-4 to TRBJ1-4; 7 bases are shared with TRBD1. CDR3 length equals 15 residues. J lost 7 bases, V lost 6 bases, and 11 bases had no gene match. The CDR3 loop reads CASRDRAGGSEKLFF. CDR3 in DNA: TGTGCCAGCAGGGACCGGGCAGGGGGGAGTGAAAAACTGTTTTTT.

This clonotype was observed a handful of times. The CDR3 DNA is TGCAGTGCCCCTGGACACAGCAATCAGCCCCAGCATTTT. It specifies CSAPGHSNQPQHF. V usage is TRBV20-1 and J usage is TRBJ1-5, with a tentative D call TRBD1 (5 bases). Germline CDR1 is DFQATT and CDR2 is SNEGSKA (reference sequence). Trimming removed 6 bases from V and 1 base from J, with 10 bases in between. The CDR3 extends over 13 amino acids.

This clonotype was observed at least ten times. The chain recombines TRBV5-1 with TRBJ2-1; TRBD1 matches 7 bases. Looked up from germline, CDR1 is SGHRS and CDR2 is YFSETQ. This CDR3 is 14 amino acids long. Losses at the gene ends were 4 bases for V and 4 bases for J; bases not matched to a gene: 5. CDR3 in DNA: TGCGCCAGCAGCCGGACAGGAAATTACAATGAGCAGTTCTTC. Residues: CASSRTGNYNEQFF.

A word on this clonotype: A much larger clone differs by one base, so this may be a read error. The J gene is TRBJ2-1, the V gene TRBV3-1; TRBD2 might be the D (5 bases). V shed 10 bases and J shed 5 bases, with 21 bases lying between them. This CDR3 comprises 15 residues. From germline, CDR1 is LGHDT and CDR2 YNNKEL (reference sequence). The CDR3 loop is CATHAGIKGHNEQFF. CDR3 coding DNA: TGTGCCACCCACGCCGGGATAAAAGGGCACAATGAGCAGTTCTTC.

The CDR3 DNA follows: TGTGCCTGGAGTGTACCCAGGCTGCAAGAGACCCAGTACTTC. Protein product: CAWSVPRLQETQYF. The rearrangement uses TRBV30 and TRBJ2-5; D is unclear. The CDR3 contains 14 residues. With 0 bases removed from V and 2 bases from J, the gap between germline ends came to 10 bases. The germline gives CDR1 GTSNPN, CDR2 SVGIG (reference sequence).

This clonotype has ten or more counts. The rearrangement uses TRBV5-1 and TRBJ1-1, with D unresolved. This CDR3 spans 14 amino acids. CDR1 is SGHRS and CDR2 is YFSETQ in the germline V gene. Between the trimmed V and J ends, which lost 2 bases and 1 base, there was a span of 9 bases. The CDR3 sequence is CASSFSGRNTEAFF. As DNA, the CDR3 is TGCGCCAGCAGCTTCTCGGGTAGGAACACTGAAGCTTTCTTT.

V gene TRBV19 combines with J gene TRBJ2-7; the D gene could be TRBD1 or TRBD2 (6 bases each). This CDR3 has 15 amino acids. Per germline, CDR1 LNHDA and CDR2 SQIVND (reference sequence). V shed 6 bases and J shed 3 bases, with 18 bases lying between them. CDR3 bases: TGTGCCAGTAGCCCCAGTAACGGGGGCGGCTACGAGCAGTACTTC. Its translation: CASSPSNGGGYEQYF. The variable domain in full, completed from reference TRBV19 and TRBJ2-7, reads DGGITQSPKYLFRKEGQNVTLSCEQNLNHDAMYWYRQDPGQGLRLIYYSQIVNDFQKGDIAEGYSVSREKKESFPLTVTSAQKNPTAFYLCASSPSNGGGYEQYFGPGTRLTVT.

As concerns this clonotype: This may come from a read error, since a much larger clone is one base off. This chain connects TRBV5-1 to TRBJ2-3; no clear D. Germline values: CDR1 SGHRS, CDR2 YFSETQ. V lost 7 bases and J lost 2, with 14 bases in between. CDR3 length: 14 amino acids. The CDR3 reads CASRSKDPTDTQYF. The CDR3 DNA sequence: TGCGCCAGCCGTTCAAAGGACCCCACAGATACGCAGTATTTT.

This clonotype appeared many times. This chain links TRBV27 with TRBJ2-7; 7 nucleotides line up with TRBD1. V lost 6 bases and J lost 3; bases outside the gene matches: 5. Looked up from germline, CDR1 is MNHEY and CDR2 is SMNVEV (reference sequence). The CDR3 contains 13 residues. The CDR3 DNA reads as TGTGCCAGCAGCTTAGGGGACAGCTACGAGCAGTACTTC. Translating it yields CASSLGDSYEQYF.

This clonotype was found many times. J is TRBJ2-2 and V is TRBV7-2, with 8 bases identical to TRBD1. The CDR3 covers 14 residues. CDR1 is SGHTA, CDR2 FQGNSA, per germline. V lost 4 bases, J lost 7 bases, and 5 bases stayed unmatched. CDR3 in DNA: TGTGCCAGCAGCTCAGGACAGGGCTACGGGGAGCTGTTTTTT. As protein: CASSSGQGYGELFF. Supplemented by reference TRBV7-2 and TRBJ2-2, the full variable domain reads GAGVSQSPSNKVTEKGKDVELRCDPISGHTALYWYRQSLGQGLEFLIYFQGNSAPDKSGLPSDRFSAERTGGSVSTLTIQRTQQEDSAVYLCASSSGQGYGELFFGEGSRLTVL.

Many counts were recorded for this clonotype. The chain employs TRBV10-3 and TRBJ2-1; tentatively, D is TRBD1 (5 bases). CDR3 length: 11 residues. Trimming took 6 bases from V and 9 from J, leaving 9 bases between them. Germline CDR1 is ENHRY and CDR2 is SYGVKD. This chain's CDR3 is CAIRRGGEQFF. Written as DNA, the CDR3 is TGTGCCATCAGAAGGGGCGGTGAGCAGTTCTTC.

The V gene is TRBV18, the J gene TRBJ2-3; D unresolved. Germline assignment: CDR1 KGHSH and CDR2 LQKENI. With 0 bases removed from V and 5 bases from J, the gap between germline ends came to 6 bases. The CDR3 contains 13 residues. The CDR3 region is CASSPPLRDTQYF. As DNA, the CDR3 is TGTGCCAGCTCACCACCGCTAAGAGATACGCAGTATTTT.

The sample holds one count of this clonotype. This rearrangement joins TRBV14 to TRBJ1-1, with D perhaps matching TRBD1 (5 bases). The CDR3 runs to 16 residues. V was trimmed by 3 bases and J by 1 base, leaving 15 bases between them. Germline CDR1 and CDR2: SGHDN and FVKESK. DNA for the CDR3: TGTGCCAGCAGCCATCGCGCGGGGCGCCCGAACACTGAAGCTTTCTTT. Translation gives CASSHRAGRPNTEAFF.

This clonotype was seen at least ten times. The chain recombines TRBV27 with TRBJ2-1; D gene ambiguous. The CDR3 loop spans 15 amino acids. Germline V gene data show CDR1 as MNHEY and CDR2 as SMNVEV (reference sequence). The V end lost 5 bases, the J end lost 0 bases, and 11 bases lay between the germline ends. The CDR3 DNA follows: TGTGCCAGCAGTCCCCCACCTAGCTCCTACAATGAGCAGTTCTTC. Protein: CASSPPPSSYNEQFF.

This clonotype came up many times. V is TRBV18 and J is TRBJ2-5; D not certain. The V end lost 2 bases, the J end lost 5 bases, and 12 bases lay between the germline ends. CDR1 and CDR2 (germline): KGHSH, LQKENI. The CDR3 is 14 amino acids. The CDR3 DNA is TGTGCCAGCTCACCAGGAATAACCGGTGAGACCCAGTACTTC. Translation gives CASSPGITGETQYF.

This clonotype was found a few times. The chain links TRBV20-1 to TRBJ1-4; D possibly corresponds to TRBD1 (6 bases). The CDR3 consists of 15 residues. The ends were cut back, 6 bases at V and 5 bases at J, with 19 bases in the middle. Germline loops: CDR1 DFQATT, CDR2 SNEGSKA (reference sequence). Here the CDR3 DNA reads TGCAGTGCCATTGGGACACAGAGGTGGAATGAAAAACTGTTTTTT. Its translation is CSAIGTQRWNEKLFF.

The rearrangement uses TRBV12-3 or TRBV12-4 and TRBJ2-2; D perhaps matches TRBD2 (5 bases). V shed 8 bases and J shed 7 bases, with 14 bases lying between them. The CDR3 consists of 13 residues. CDR3 region: CASATGNGGELFF. The CDR3 DNA follows: TGTGCCAGCGCGACGGGAAACGGCGGGGAGCTGTTTTTT.

V usage is TRBV4-1 and J usage is TRBJ1-5; D is unclear. The CDR3 runs to 13 residues. V lost 0 bases and J 9 bases, leaving 9 bases between the germline ends. Germline V gives CDR1 MGHRA, CDR2 YSYEKL. The CDR3 here is CASSQDLGLPQHF. CDR3 coding DNA: TGCGCCAGCAGCCAAGATCTGGGGTTGCCCCAGCATTTT.

This clonotype was seen many times. V and J are TRBV3-1 and TRBJ1-2, with 8 bases lining up with TRBD1. The CDR3 is made up of 15 amino acids. CDR1 and CDR2 from the germline V gene are LGHDT and YNNKEL (reference sequence). Unmatched junction bases numbered 14, after V lost 7 bases and J lost 7 bases. CDR3 residues: CASTATGADTPGYTF. CDR3 nucleotides: TGTGCCAGCACCGCGACAGGGGCCGACACTCCTGGCTACACCTTC.

This clonotype has a handful of counts. The genes are TRBV20-1 and TRBJ2-7; D might be TRBD2 (5 bases). The CDR3 is 15 amino acids. Trimming took off 0 bases at V and 3 bases at J, with 15 bases between the two ends. CDR1 and CDR2 from the germline V gene are DFQATT and SNEGSKA (reference sequence). The CDR3 here is CSARELKRPYYEQYF. The CDR3 DNA reads TGCAGTGCTAGAGAGTTAAAGCGGCCTTACTACGAGCAGTACTTC.

This clonotype was observed at least ten times. V and J are TRBV30 and TRBJ1-2; TRBD1 aligns across 8 bases. The CDR3 is made up of 16 amino acids. Unmatched junction bases numbered 18, after V lost 4 bases and J lost 8 bases. Per germline, CDR1 GTSNPN and CDR2 SVGIG (reference sequence). The CDR3 is CAWIPNTGDRLRGYTF. The CDR3 DNA reads as TGTGCCTGGATTCCTAACACCGGGGACAGGCTTCGCGGCTACACCTTC.

In its sample, this clonotype was seen many times. This rearrangement joins TRBV28 to TRBJ2-1; 8 bases are shared with TRBD1. Germline CDR1 and CDR2: MDHEN and SYDVKM. The V and J ends lost 8 bases and 7 bases, in that order; junction bases with no gene match: 1. There are 11 residues in the CDR3. The CDR3 region has the DNA TGTGCCAGCGACAGGGGTAATGAGCAGTTCTTC. The encoded protein is CASDRGNEQFF.

This clonotype was found a few times. The chain combines TRBV7-8 with TRBJ2-7, with a weak D call TRBD2 (7 bases). This CDR3 region has 14 residues. The ends were cut back, 5 bases at V and 9 bases at J, with 20 bases in the middle. Germline V gene sequence: CDR1 SGHVS, CDR2 FQNEAQ. CDR3: CASSHRGARGSQYF. CDR3 bases: TGTGCCAGCAGCCACCGGGGGGCTAGAGGGTCGCAGTACTTC.

Ten or more counts support this clonotype. This chain uses TRBV11-1 with TRBJ2-1, with 8 positions matching TRBD2. Germline trimming cut 1 base from V and 6 bases from J; bases unmatched to any gene: 2. Germline CDR1 is SGHAT and CDR2 is FQDESV (reference sequence). The CDR3 is 14 amino acids. The CDR3 coding sequence is TGTGCCAGCAGCTTAGGAGGACTAGCCAATGAGCAGTTCTTC. Its translation is CASSLGGLANEQFF.